The 26 T cell receptor beta chains presented below share a single source sample, sequenced in a study of early T cells in non-severe SARS-CoV-2 infection. MiXCR, applied by TCRdb to the 5' RACE reads, yields one record per CDR3 protein. This table has just over 60,000 distinct CDR3 sequences, around 9.9% appearing once. Sequenced sample: whole blood. These receptors were taken from an adult who was a healthcare worker with PCR-confirmed SARS-CoV-2 infection or an uninfected control (not recorded which).

This clonotype was observed a handful of times. The chain couples TRBV4-1 to TRBJ2-5, with D possibly matching TRBD2 (5 bases). Germline V gene lookup returns CDR1 MGHRA and CDR2 YSYEKL. The germline V and J ends were trimmed by 2 bases and 6 bases, with 16 bases remaining between them. The CDR3 is 15 amino acids. The CDR3 DNA follows: TGCGCCAGCAGCCAACCCCGATCGAGGGAAAAGACCCAGTACTTC. Its protein product is CASSQPRSREKTQYF.

There are a few counts of this clonotype. The chain is built from TRBV5-1 and TRBJ1-4; the match to TRBD1 covers 7 bases. The J segment lost 5 bases and the V segment lost 6 bases, leaving 10 bases of the junction unmatched. CDR1 is SGHRS and CDR2 is YFSETQ in the germline V gene. CDR3 length: 15 residues. Written as DNA, the CDR3 is TGCGCCAGCACCCAAACAACAGGGGCGAATGAAAAACTGTTTTTT. Encoded protein: CASTQTTGANEKLFF.

The chain joins TRBV18 to TRBJ1-1; possibly TRBD1 for D (6 bases). The CDR3 loop spans 14 amino acids. The V and J ends lost 1 base and 4 bases respectively, with 10 bases between them. Germline V gene lookup returns CDR1 KGHSH and CDR2 LQKENI. For the CDR3, the DNA is TGTGCCAGCTCACCACTCAGGGGCGGCACTGAAGCTTTCTTT. It is translated as CASSPLRGGTEAFF. Filled out from reference TRBV18 and TRBJ1-1, the complete variable domain reads NAGVMQNPRHLVRRRGQEARLRCSPMKGHSHVYWYRQLPEEGLKFMVYLQKENIIDESGMPKERFSAEFPKEGPSILRIQQVVRGDSAAYFCASSPLRGGTEAFFGQGTRLTVV.

CDR3 sequence reads: CATSDPSGGSYNEQFF. CDR3 in DNA: TGTGCCACCAGTGATCCCAGCGGGGGCTCCTACAATGAGCAGTTCTTC. The gene calls are TRBV24-1 and TRBJ2-1; 8 bases are shared with TRBD2. Trimming cost V 3 bases and J 0 bases; bases outside gene matches: 3. Germline-derived CDR1 and CDR2 are KGHDR and SFDVKD. The CDR3 contains 16 residues.

The DNA for the CDR3 is TGTGCCAGCAGCTTAGATTACTACGAGCAGTACGTC. Translating gives CASSLDYYEQYV. The J gene is TRBJ2-7, the V gene TRBV7-9, with no clear D. Germline CDR1 SEHNR, CDR2 FQNEAQ (reference sequence). V was cut by 1 base and J by 3 bases, with 4 bases left in between. This CDR3 contains 12 residues.

This chain links TRBV3-1 with TRBJ2-5; TRBD2 agrees at 8 bases. Germline trimming cut 5 bases from V and 4 bases from J; bases unmatched to any gene: 9. Germline assignment: CDR1 LGHDT and CDR2 YNNKEL (reference sequence). This CDR3 is 15 amino acids long. Here the CDR3 reads CASSIRGGRIETQYF. For the CDR3, the DNA is TGTGCCAGCAGCATTCGCGGGGGGCGGATAGAGACCCAGTACTTC.

The table lists this clonotype with many counts. The CDR3 sequence: CASSRLSDSPLHF. As DNA, the CDR3 is TGTGCCAGCAGCCGGCTGAGCGATTCACCCCTCCACTTT. The chain is built from TRBV3-1 and TRBJ1-6, with unresolved D. CDR1 and CDR2 from the germline V gene are LGHDT and YNNKEL (reference sequence). V was trimmed by 4 bases and J by 8 bases, leaving 9 bases between them. This CDR3 spans 13 amino acids.

The chain employs TRBV12-3 or TRBV12-4 and TRBJ1-4, with 8 bases matching TRBD1. The CDR3 length is 14 residues. J was trimmed by 8 bases and V by 5 bases; bases with no gene match: 7. The CDR3 DNA sequence: TGTGCCAGCAGTCCAACAGGGGGGCAAGAAAAACTGTTTTTT. It specifies CASSPTGGQEKLFF.

In this sample, this clonotype turned up many times. This rearrangement joins TRBV24-1 to TRBJ1-2; 7 nucleotides line up with TRBD1. The CDR3 runs to 15 residues. The germline gives CDR1 KGHDR, CDR2 SFDVKD. V shed 5 bases, J shed 4 bases, and the junction held 9 bases outside the gene matches. The CDR3 loop is CATSARRGQIYGYTF. CDR3 DNA sequence: TGTGCCACCAGTGCCCGTCGGGGACAGATCTATGGCTACACCTTC.

This clonotype was found many times. The rearrangement joins TRBV30 to TRBJ2-2; unclear D gene. The V gene lost 1 base and the J gene lost 4 bases, with 10 bases spanning the gap. CDR1 is GTSNPN and CDR2 is SVGIG in the germline V gene (reference sequence). This CDR3 has 14 amino acids. The CDR3 region is CAWSEWQVTGELFF. As DNA, the CDR3 is TGTGCCTGGAGTGAGTGGCAGGTCACCGGGGAGCTGTTTTTT.

In its sample, this clonotype was seen many times. The chain recombines TRBV7-9 with TRBJ1-6; the D gene is possibly TRBD1 (5 bases). Germline CDR1 and CDR2: SEHNR and FQNEAQ (reference sequence). This CDR3 comprises 14 residues. V was pared by 8 bases and J by 7 bases, with 15 bases between. The CDR3 spells CASGRRGRNSPLHF. CDR3 in DNA: TGTGCCAGCGGGAGAAGGGGTCGAAATTCACCCCTCCACTTT.

The chain is built from TRBV7-3 and TRBJ2-1; 10 positions match TRBD1. The CDR3 is made up of 15 amino acids. CDR1 SGHTA and CDR2 FQGTGA come from the germline V gene. V lost 5 bases and J lost 6; bases outside the gene matches: 7. The CDR3 DNA reads TGTGCCAGCAGCCCGGGGACAGGGGCCGGCAATGAGCAGTTCTTC. Translating gives CASSPGTGAGNEQFF.

The chain recombines TRBV6-6 with TRBJ1-2, with 9 nucleotides matching TRBD1. CDR1 and CDR2 from the germline V gene are MNHNY and SVGAGI (reference sequence). The CDR3 spans 13 residues. V dropped 5 bases and J dropped 3; count of bases not matched to a gene: 1. The CDR3 region is CASSRTGDYGYTF. The CDR3 DNA reads TGTGCCAGCAGTCGGACAGGGGACTATGGCTACACCTTC.

The table lists this clonotype with many counts. The chain uses TRBV6-5 and TRBJ2-7; D possibly uses TRBD1 or TRBD2 (6 bases each). The germline V gene encodes CDR1 MNHEY and CDR2 SVGAGI. V lost 5 bases and J 2 bases, leaving 16 bases between the germline ends. The CDR3 is 15 residues long. The CDR3 nucleotides read TGTGCCAGCAGTCAGGGTCGGGGGCCTCCCTACGAGCAGTACGTC. Residues: CASSQGRGPPYEQYV.

V usage is TRBV6-2 or TRBV6-3 and J usage is TRBJ2-7; no definite D call. The CDR3 is made up of 14 amino acids. Trimming cost V 7 bases and J 0 bases, with 13 bases left between them. Germline assignment: CDR1 MNHEY and CDR2 SVGEGT. CDR3 loop: CASTLDAYSYEQYV. DNA for the CDR3: TGTGCCAGCACCCTCGACGCGTACTCCTACGAGCAGTACGTC.

This clonotype was observed a handful of times. The chain uses TRBV5-1 and TRBJ2-1; 8 bases match TRBD2. Per the germline V gene, CDR1 is SGHRS and CDR2 is YFSETQ. The V gene end was trimmed by 3 bases and the J gene end by 5 bases; junction bases not matched to a gene: 13. The CDR3 has 17 residues. DNA of the CDR3: TGCGCCAGCAGCTCCTGGGGTGGCGGGGGGCACCACAATGAGCAGTTCTTC. Its translation is CASSSWGGGGHHNEQFF.

The table lists this clonotype with many counts. The V call is TRBV12-3 or TRBV12-4, the J call TRBJ1-1; no clear D gene. Deletions cut 6 bases from V and 6 bases from J, with 8 bases between. CDR3 size: 11 residues. Here the CDR3 reads CASSSVAEAFF. CDR3 bases: TGTGCCAGCAGCTCAGTCGCTGAAGCTTTCTTT.

This clonotype appeared a few times. The J gene is TRBJ2-3, the V gene TRBV29-1; TRBD1 matches at 8 bases. V dropped 7 bases and J dropped 4; count of bases not matched to a gene: 7. Germline V gene lookup returns CDR1 SQVTM and CDR2 ANQGSEA. The length of the CDR3 is 13 residues. The CDR3 protein is CSARPGGPDTQYF. The CDR3 region has the DNA TGCAGCGCAAGACCAGGGGGCCCAGATACGCAGTATTTT.

This clonotype was recorded at least ten times. The chain recombines TRBV7-2 with TRBJ1-6; D remains unclear. V was shortened by 6 bases and J by 0 bases, with 9 bases between the two germline ends. Germline V CDR1 and CDR2: SGHTA, FQGNSA. This CDR3 contains 15 residues. CDR3 sequence reads: CASRAASSYNSPLHF. In nucleotides, the CDR3 is TGTGCCAGCAGAGCGGCGAGCTCCTATAATTCACCCCTCCACTTT.

This clonotype was counted between two and nine times. The chain joins TRBV23-1 to TRBJ2-7; D uncertain. TRBV23-1 is placed among ORFs of uncertain function. V lost 2 bases, J lost 2 bases, and 1 base lay in between. The CDR3 sequence is 11 residues long. DNA for the CDR3: TGCGCCAGCAGTCAAGCCTACGAGCAGTACGTC. As protein: CASSQAYEQYV.

This clonotype has just a few counts. The chain recombines TRBV15 with TRBJ2-4; possible D gene TRBD2, 6 bases. CDR3 size: 16 residues. V lost 0 bases and J 5 bases, leaving 14 bases between the germline ends. Germline V CDR1 and CDR2: LNHNV, YYDKDF (reference sequence). CDR3 nucleotides: TGTGCCACCAGCAGAGATGGAGGGGTTCACCAAAACATTCAGTACTTC. Translation gives CATSRDGGVHQNIQYF.

The gene calls are TRBV20-1 and TRBJ2-1; possible D gene TRBD2, 5 bases. Trimming removed 6 bases at V and 2 bases at J, with 8 bases between. Germline loops: CDR1 DFQATT, CDR2 SNEGSKA (reference sequence). This CDR3 spans 12 amino acids. CDR3 loop: CSAPGTYNEQFF. The CDR3 DNA sequence: TGCAGTGCCCCCGGGACCTACAATGAGCAGTTCTTC.

In regard to this clonotype: An end of the junction differs from the germline gene, which may be a read error. V and J are TRBV6-6 and TRBJ2-5; TRBD2 is a possible D gene (5 bases). The CDR3 has 14 amino acids. Germline V gene data show CDR1 as MNHNY and CDR2 as SVGAGI (reference sequence). The chain's CDR3 is CASRAGGERETLYF. The CDR3 coding sequence is TGTGCCAGCAGGGCTGGTGGGGAGAGAGAGACCCTGTACTTC.

This clonotype was seen repeatedly, ten times or more. The J gene is TRBJ2-5, the V gene TRBV12-3 or TRBV12-4; D gene ambiguous. V was clipped by 4 bases and J by 4 bases, with 19 bases between them. The CDR3 has 16 residues. The DNA for the CDR3 is TGTGCCAGCAGTTCGAGTCGTGGGCTGAATTCAGAGACCCAGTACTTC. Residues: CASSSSRGLNSETQYF.

This clonotype was recorded at least ten times. J is TRBJ2-1 and V is TRBV7-9, with D perhaps TRBD2 (5 bases). The V gene lost 5 bases and the J gene lost 7 bases, with 9 bases spanning the gap. Germline-derived CDR1 and CDR2 are SEHNR and FQNEAQ (reference sequence). CDR3 length: 12 residues. Here the CDR3 reads CASSPPGNEQFF. DNA for the CDR3: TGTGCCAGCAGCCCCCCGGGGAATGAGCAGTTCTTC. Variable domain in full (rest from reference TRBV7-9 and TRBJ2-1): DTGVSQNPRHKITKRGQNVTFRCDPISEHNRLYWYRQTLGQGPEFLTYFQNEAQLEKSRLLSDRFSAERPKGSFSTLEIQRTEQGDSAMYLCASSPPGNEQFFGPGTRLTVL.

The V gene is TRBV18, the J gene TRBJ2-5; perhaps TRBD2 as D (6 bases). This CDR3 spans 14 amino acids. Trimming removed 0 bases at V and 7 bases at J, with 12 bases between. Germline CDR1 reads KGHSH; CDR2 reads LQKENI. As DNA, the CDR3 is TGTGCCAGCTCACCACCGGTTTTGGGGGGGACCCAGTACTTC. This encodes CASSPPVLGGTQYF.